These 20 T cell receptor beta chains came from one sample sequenced in a study of T cell responses to AZD1222 COVID-19 vaccine. The data were produced by immunoSEQ multiplex PCR, yet TCRdb's version contains in-frame clones alone and is incomplete. The sample has approximately 150,000 clones, roughly 85% seen once. The sequencing used peripheral blood, collected 28 days after the second AZD1222 dose. Receptors were obtained from an adult who received the AZD1222 COVID-19 vaccine.

This chain uses TRBV9 with TRBJ2-2, with a possible D match to TRBD2 (5 bases). Trimming left V 3 bases short and J 0 bases short, with 12 bases between. CDR1 is SGDLS, CDR2 YYNGEE, per germline. This CDR3 spans 16 amino acids. The chain's CDR3 is CASSDLGAANTGELFF. The CDR3 DNA is TGTGCCAGCAGCGATCTGGGAGCCGCGAACACCGGGGAGCTGTTTTTT.

This chain's CDR3 is CASRDPGTPYSNQPQHF. For the CDR3, the DNA is TGTGCCAGCAGGGATCCCGGGACTCCTTATAGCAATCAGCCCCAGCATTTT. The gene calls are TRBV11-3 and TRBJ1-5; possible D gene TRBD1, 5 bases. CDR3 size: 17 residues. The germline V and J ends were trimmed by 6 bases and 0 bases, with 18 bases remaining between them. Germline loops: CDR1 SGHNT, CDR2 YENEEA.

V gene TRBV6-5 combines with J gene TRBJ1-3; tentatively, D is TRBD1 (5 bases). CDR1 and CDR2 (germline): MNHEY, SVGAGI. The CDR3 is made up of 14 amino acids. The V and J ends lost 7 bases and 2 bases respectively, with 12 bases between them. CDR3 sequence: CASTRRGAGNTIYF. The CDR3 nucleotides are TGTGCCAGCACGAGAAGGGGTGCTGGAAACACCATATATTTT.

DNA of the CDR3: TGTGCCAGCAGTCCGAGTCATTCCTCTATGGGCTACACCTTC. Protein sequence: CASSPSHSSMGYTF. The J gene is TRBJ1-2, the V gene TRBV2; D remains unclear. V was cut by 5 bases and J by 8 bases, with 18 bases left in between. CDR1 and CDR2 (germline): SNHLY, FYNNEI. This CDR3 is built from 14 residues.

Only a few counts were recorded for this clone. The rearrangement uses TRBV4-2 and TRBJ1-3; D is undetermined. Trimming took 6 bases from V and 2 from J, leaving 5 bases between them. Germline assignment: CDR1 LGHNA and CDR2 YNFKEQ. The CDR3 consists of 12 residues. The CDR3 sequence is CASREAGNTIYF. The CDR3 DNA follows: TGTGCCAGCAGGGAAGCTGGAAACACCATATATTTT.

A few counts support this clone. The rearrangement joins TRBV2 to TRBJ1-2, with 9 bases that match TRBD1. Germline V gene data show CDR1 as SNHLY and CDR2 as FYNNEI. The CDR3 has 15 residues. J lost 7 bases, V lost 5 bases, and 11 bases had no gene match. The CDR3 region is CASSPGQGLASGYTF. In DNA, the CDR3 is TGTGCCAGCAGTCCTGGACAGGGGTTGGCCTCTGGCTACACCTTC.

This chain links TRBV3-1 (or the pseudogene TRBV3-2) with TRBJ2-5; D is unresolved. The V end lost 4 bases, the J end lost 3 bases, and 12 bases lay between the germline ends. Germline V gene sequence: CDR1 LGHDT, CDR2 YNNKEL (reference sequence). CDR3 size: 14 residues. The CDR3 protein is CASSPPDQEETQYF. Written as DNA, the CDR3 is TGTGCCAGCAGCCCCCCGGACCAAGAAGAGACCCAGTACTTC.

The V call is TRBV7-6, the J call TRBJ1-5; D gene ambiguous. CDR1 is SGHVS and CDR2 is FNYEAQ in the germline V gene. V was trimmed by 0 bases and J by 3 bases, leaving 9 bases between them. The CDR3 runs to 15 residues. The DNA of the CDR3 is TGTGCCAGCAGCTTAGCTCCCGTTACCAATCAGCCCCAGCATTTT. It codes for CASSLAPVTNQPQHF.

Here the CDR3 reads CASSFRVQETQYF. The CDR3, as DNA: TGTGCCAGCAGTTTCAGGGTACAAGAGACCCAGTACTTC. The chain combines TRBV12-3 or TRBV12-4 with TRBJ2-5; a possible D gene is TRBD1 (5 bases). CDR3 length: 13 amino acids. The V gene lost 3 bases and the J gene lost 2 bases, with 7 bases spanning the gap.

This sequence joins TRBV11-3 and TRBJ1-1, with D hard to call. The CDR3 totals 14 residues. The germline V gene has CDR1 SGHNT and CDR2 YENEEA. Between the trimmed V and J ends, which lost 1 base and 3 bases, there was a span of 9 bases. The CDR3 sequence: CASSLGSQDTEAFF. The CDR3 coding sequence is TGTGCCAGCAGCTTAGGGTCCCAGGACACTGAAGCTTTCTTT.

The CDR3 reads CASSLSDGNYGYTF. CDR3 DNA: TGTGCCAGCAGCTTATCGGACGGTAACTATGGCTACACCTTC. The chain couples TRBV7-9 to TRBJ1-2; D gene ambiguous. CDR1 is SEHNR and CDR2 is FQNEAQ in the germline V gene (reference sequence). V gave up 2 bases and J gave up 1 base, with 8 bases separating them. The CDR3 length is 14 residues.

This clone occurred a few times. V gene TRBV4-1 combines with J gene TRBJ1-1; tentatively, D is TRBD1 (5 bases). V was pared by 1 base and J by 4 bases, with 13 bases between. The CDR3 has 15 amino acids. The germline V gene encodes CDR1 MGHRA and CDR2 YSYEKL. The DNA for the CDR3 is TGCGCCAGCAGCCAAGTGGGGCTTAGGGGCACTGAAGCTTTCTTT. It is translated as CASSQVGLRGTEAFF.

This chain uses TRBV5-6 with TRBJ2-2, with 8 bases matching TRBD1. Germline values: CDR1 SGHDT, CDR2 YYEEEE. The CDR3 consists of 15 residues. V lost 4 bases and J lost 3; bases outside the gene matches: 5. Here the CDR3 DNA reads TGTGCCAGCAGCCGGGACAGGCGATACACCGGGGAGCTGTTTTTT. Its protein product is CASSRDRRYTGELFF.

CDR3 coding DNA: TGTGCCTGGAGATGCGGGAGAGACACCGGGGAGCTGTTTTTT. Its protein is CAWRCGRDTGELFF. The rearrangement links TRBV30 to TRBJ2-2, with 7 nucleotides matching TRBD2. The CDR3 totals 14 residues. CDR1 is GTSNPN, CDR2 SVGIG, per germline (reference sequence). V lost 3 bases to trimming and J lost 3 bases; unmatched junction nucleotides: 4.

The chain is built from TRBV7-9 and TRBJ2-7; D is unclear. Germline CDR1 and CDR2: SEHNR and FQNEAQ (reference sequence). The CDR3 consists of 11 residues. Trimming stripped 3 bases from V and 5 bases from J, with 5 bases between. Written as DNA, the CDR3 is TGTGCCAGCAGCTTTATGAACGAGCAGTACTTC. As protein: CASSFMNEQYF.

This clone was counted once. V gene TRBV5-1 combines with J gene TRBJ1-1, with D possibly being TRBD1 (5 bases). The CDR3 is 12 amino acids. Looked up from germline, CDR1 is SGHRS and CDR2 is YFSETQ. The ends were cut back, 2 bases at V and 6 bases at J, with 8 bases in the middle. The CDR3 DNA sequence: TGCGCCAGCAGCTTTGGGGGGGCTGAAGCTTTCTTT. It codes for CASSFGGAEAFF.

This sequence joins TRBV7-9 and TRBJ1-6; TRBD1 agrees at 8 bases. The CDR3 consists of 15 residues. With 4 bases clipped from V and 9 bases from J, the junction kept 8 bases outside the gene matches. Germline CDR1 is SEHNR and CDR2 is FQNEAQ (reference sequence). For the CDR3, the DNA is TGTGCCAGCAGCTCTTGGACAGGGAGGGGTTCACCCCTCCACTTT. Residues: CASSSWTGRGSPLHF.

This clone was seen only once. The chain carries TRBV6-6 and TRBJ2-1; 7 bases are shared with TRBD1. Trimming removed 0 bases from V and 4 bases from J; junction bases left unmatched: 6. CDR1 and CDR2 (germline): MNHNY, SVGAGI (reference sequence). CDR3 size: 16 residues. CDR3 DNA: TGTGCCAGCAGTTACTCGCCCAGGGGGAGTTACAATGAGCAGTTCTTC. It translates to CASSYSPRGSYNEQFF.

This chain links TRBV27 with TRBJ1-4; 8 nucleotides align to TRBD1. The CDR3 consists of 15 residues. Germline-derived CDR1 and CDR2 are MNHEY and SMNVEV (reference sequence). Trimming at V came to 5 bases and at J to 3 bases, leaving 5 bases not matched to a gene. The CDR3 DNA follows: TGTGCCAGCAGTCTGACAGGGGCGGCTAATGAAAAACTGTTTTTT. The encoded protein is CASSLTGAANEKLFF.

There are a few counts of this clone. The gene calls are TRBV27 and TRBJ1-4, with 7 bases aligning to TRBD1. V shed 6 bases, J shed 3 bases, and the junction held 16 bases outside the gene matches. The CDR3 covers 18 residues. Per the germline V gene, CDR1 is MNHEY and CDR2 is SMNVEV (reference sequence). CDR3 nucleotides: TGTGCCAGCAGGTTGTTTAGCCAGGGGGGTGCGGCTAATGAAAAACTGTTTTTT. Translation: CASRLFSQGGAANEKLFF. The full variable domain, with the rest looked up from reference TRBV27 and TRBJ1-4, is EAQVTQNPRYLITVTGKKLTVTCSQNMNHEYMSWYRQDPGLGLRQIYYSMNVEVTDKGDVPEGYKVSRKEKRNFPLILESPSPNQTSLYFCASRLFSQGGAANEKLFFGSGTQLSVL.